The source of this T cell receptor (beta chain) is a study of OX40 agonist ivuxolimab in advanced cancers. Sequencing used immunoSEQ multiplex PCR; TCRdb keeps in-frame clones, though not all of them. The table records tens of thousands of clones, roughly 88% of them present only once. Study conclusions and caveats: Researchers report that CD8+ T cells had, on average, more expanded clones than CD4+. The work left the antigen specificity of expanded peripheral T cells undetermined.

Notes on this clone: The antigen is unknown.

The source material was CD4+ or CD8+ T cells sorted from blood, sampled in a trial of the OX40 agonist ivuxolimab. This TCR was sampled from an adult with an advanced solid tumor such as melanoma, head and neck, liver or kidney cancer.

The CDR3 bases are TGTGCCGGAACCGGGACAGTCAAACCCTACGAGCAGTACTTC. Amino acid sequence: CAGTGTVKPYEQYF. This chain joins TRBV30 and TRBJ2-7, with 7 positions matching TRBD1. CDR1 is GTSNPN, CDR2 SVGIG, per germline (reference sequence). The CDR3 runs to 14 residues. J gave up 2 bases and V 8 bases, and 12 bases lay outside the gene matches.